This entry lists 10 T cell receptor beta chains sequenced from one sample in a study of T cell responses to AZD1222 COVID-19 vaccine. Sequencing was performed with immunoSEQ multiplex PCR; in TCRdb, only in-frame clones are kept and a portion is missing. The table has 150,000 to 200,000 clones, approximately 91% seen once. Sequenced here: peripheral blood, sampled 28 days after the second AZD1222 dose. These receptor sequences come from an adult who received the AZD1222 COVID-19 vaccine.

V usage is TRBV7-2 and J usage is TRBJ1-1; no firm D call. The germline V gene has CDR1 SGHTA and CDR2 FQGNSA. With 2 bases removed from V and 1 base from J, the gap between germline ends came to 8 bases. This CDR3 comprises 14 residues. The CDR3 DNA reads TGTGCCAGCAGCTTAATGCGAGAGAACACTGAAGCTTTCTTT. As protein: CASSLMRENTEAFF.

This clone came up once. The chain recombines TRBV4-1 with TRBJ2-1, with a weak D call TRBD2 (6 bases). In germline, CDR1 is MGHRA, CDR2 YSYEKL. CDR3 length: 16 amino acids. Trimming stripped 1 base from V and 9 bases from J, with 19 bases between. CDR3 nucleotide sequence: TGCGCCAGCAGCCAAGCCCTGACTAGGACGACAAGTGAGCAGTTCTTC. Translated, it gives CASSQALTRTTSEQFF.

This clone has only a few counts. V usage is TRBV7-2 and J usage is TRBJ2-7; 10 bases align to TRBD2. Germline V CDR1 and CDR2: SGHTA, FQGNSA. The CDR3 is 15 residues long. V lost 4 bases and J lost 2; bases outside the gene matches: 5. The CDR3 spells CASSSTSGIPYEQYF. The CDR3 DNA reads TGTGCCAGCAGCTCTACTAGCGGGATTCCCTACGAGCAGTACTTC.

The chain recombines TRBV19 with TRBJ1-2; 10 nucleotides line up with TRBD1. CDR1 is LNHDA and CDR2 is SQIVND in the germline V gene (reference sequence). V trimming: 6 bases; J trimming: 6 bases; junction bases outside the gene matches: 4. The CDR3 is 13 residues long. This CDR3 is CASSFGQGDGYTF. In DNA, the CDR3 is TGTGCCAGTAGCTTCGGACAGGGGGATGGCTACACCTTC.

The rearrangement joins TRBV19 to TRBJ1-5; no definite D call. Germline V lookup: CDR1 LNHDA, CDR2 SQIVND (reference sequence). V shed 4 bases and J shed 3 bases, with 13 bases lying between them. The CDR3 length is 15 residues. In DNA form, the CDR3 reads TGTGCCAGTAGTAGTTTTAAGACCAACAATCAGCCCCAGCATTTT. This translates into CASSSFKTNNQPQHF.

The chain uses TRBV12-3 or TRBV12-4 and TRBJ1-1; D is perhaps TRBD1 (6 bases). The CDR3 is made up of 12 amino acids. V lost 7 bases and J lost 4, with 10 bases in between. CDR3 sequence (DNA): TGTGCCAGCACGGAAGGGGGCACTGAAGCTTTCTTT. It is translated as CASTEGGTEAFF.

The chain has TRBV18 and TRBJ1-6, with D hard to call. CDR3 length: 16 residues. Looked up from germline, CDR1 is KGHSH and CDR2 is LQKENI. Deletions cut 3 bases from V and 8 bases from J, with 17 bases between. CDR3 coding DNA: TGTGCCAGCTCACCCCGACAAGGTACGGAAGATTCACCCCTCCACTTT. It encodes CASSPRQGTEDSPLHF.

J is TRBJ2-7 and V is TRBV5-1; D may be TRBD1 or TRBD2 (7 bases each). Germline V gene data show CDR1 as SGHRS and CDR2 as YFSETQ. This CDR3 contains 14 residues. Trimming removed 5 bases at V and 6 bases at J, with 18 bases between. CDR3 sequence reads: CASSFRQGGGEQYF. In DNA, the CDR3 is TGCGCCAGCAGTTTCAGACAGGGCGGGGGCGAGCAGTACTTC.

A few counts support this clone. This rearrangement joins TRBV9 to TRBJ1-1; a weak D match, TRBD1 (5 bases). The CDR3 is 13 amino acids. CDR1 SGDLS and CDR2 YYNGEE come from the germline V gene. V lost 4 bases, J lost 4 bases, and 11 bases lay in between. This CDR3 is CASSPHGATEAFF. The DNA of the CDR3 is TGTGCCAGCAGCCCTCACGGGGCCACTGAAGCTTTCTTT. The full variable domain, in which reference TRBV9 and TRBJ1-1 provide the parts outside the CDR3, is DSGVTQTPKHLITATGQRVTLRCSPRSGDLSVYWYQQSLDQGLQFLIQYYNGEERAKGNILERFSAQQFPDLHSELNLSSLELGDSALYFCASSPHGATEAFFGQGTRLTVV.

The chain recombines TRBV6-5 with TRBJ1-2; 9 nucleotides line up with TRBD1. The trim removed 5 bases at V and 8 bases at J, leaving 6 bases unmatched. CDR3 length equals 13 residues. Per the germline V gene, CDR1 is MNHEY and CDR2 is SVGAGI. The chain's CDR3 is CASSRTGGRGYTF. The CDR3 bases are TGTGCCAGCAGTCGCACAGGGGGCAGAGGCTACACCTTC.